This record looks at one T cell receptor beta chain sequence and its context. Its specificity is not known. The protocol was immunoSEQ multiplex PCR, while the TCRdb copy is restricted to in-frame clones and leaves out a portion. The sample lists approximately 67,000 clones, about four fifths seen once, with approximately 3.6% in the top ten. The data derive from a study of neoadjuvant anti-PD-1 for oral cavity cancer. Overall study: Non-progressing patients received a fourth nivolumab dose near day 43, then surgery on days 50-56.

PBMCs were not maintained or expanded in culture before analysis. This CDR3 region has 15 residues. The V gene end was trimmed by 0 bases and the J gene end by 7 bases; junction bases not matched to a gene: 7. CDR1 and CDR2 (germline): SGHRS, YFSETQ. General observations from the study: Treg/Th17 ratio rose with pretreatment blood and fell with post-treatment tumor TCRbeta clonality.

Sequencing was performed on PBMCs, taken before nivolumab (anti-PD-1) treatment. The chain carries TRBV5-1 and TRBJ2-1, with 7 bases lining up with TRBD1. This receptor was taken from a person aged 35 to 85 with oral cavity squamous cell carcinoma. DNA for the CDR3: TGCGCCAGCAGCTTGGGTGACAGGGTAATGAATGAGCAGTTCTTC. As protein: CASSLGDRVMNEQFF.